These 2 T cell receptor beta chains were sequenced from one sample in a study of T cells in Graves' hyperthyroidism and ophthalmopathy. Amplified TCR beta CDR3 regions came from RNA transcripts. The primer set for the first-round RT-PCR of the TCR CDR3 was HTBI. TCRdb recomputed calls from the multiplex PCR reads with MiXCR, one row per CDR3 protein. Among 640,000 or so distinct CDR3 sequences listed, about 15% were seen once. Sequencing was carried out using blood. The receptors here all came from a middle-aged woman with Graves' ophthalmopathy.

This clonotype appeared many times. V usage is TRBV19 and J usage is TRBJ2-7; D is possibly TRBD2 (6 bases). The V end lost 5 bases, the J end lost 5 bases, and 16 bases lay between the germline ends. This CDR3 is built from 14 residues. Per the germline V gene, CDR1 is LNHDA and CDR2 is SQIVND (reference sequence). The CDR3 nucleotides read TGTGCCAGTAGTCCTTGGCAGGAGGGCGACGAGCAGTACTTC. Protein product: CASSPWQEGDEQYF.

V and J are TRBV5-6 and TRBJ2-5, with D perhaps matching TRBD2 (6 bases). Trimming shortened V by 3 bases and J by 5 bases, and 20 bases separated the two germline ends. Germline V gives CDR1 SGHDT, CDR2 YYEEEE. This CDR3 region has 16 residues. In DNA, the CDR3 is TGTGCCAGCAGCTCGATCCTCCCGACTAGGAAGGAGACCCAGTACTTC. It specifies CASSSILPTRKETQYF.